Listed below are T cell receptor beta chains from one sample, sequenced in a study of blood T cell repertoires in COVID-19. Some clones are missing from TCRdb's copy, which holds only in-frame ones; the method was immunoSEQ multiplex PCR. The table lists approximately 260,000 clones, 89% of them singletons. Material for sequencing was peripheral blood. These receptors were obtained from a woman aged 40-49 years who had recovered from COVID-19. Both conserved end residues are part of each CDR3. A D gene is named only where the DNA matches it firmly. Size is omitted from some rows. Given values are once, few, many or a class for expanded clones.

clone size | J gene | CDR3 length | V gene | D gene | CDR3 DNA | CDR3 protein
NA | TRBJ2-1 | 14 | TRBV7-2 | TRBD2 | TGTGCCAGCAGCCCGAGCGGGAGTTGGGATGAGCAGTTCTTC | CASSPSGSWDEQFF
once | TRBJ2-2 | 16 | TRBV11-3 | NA | TGTGCCAGCAGTCAAGCACTAGCAGGGAACACCGGGGAGCTGTTTTTT | CASSQALAGNTGELFF
NA | TRBJ2-4 | 13 | TRBV7-2 | NA | TGTGCCAGCTCGGAGGGGGCGAAAAACATTCAGTACTTC | CASSEGAKNIQYF
once | TRBJ2-1 | 14 | TRBV11-3 | TRBD2 | TGTGCCAGCAGCTTGGGTAGCGGGAGAGATGAGCAGTTCTTC | CASSLGSGRDEQFF
few | TRBJ2-3 | 14 | TRBV6-5 | NA | TGTGCCACACGAGCGGAGCTTATTACAGATACGCAGTATTTT | CATRAELITDTQYF
NA | TRBJ1-2 | 15 | TRBV18 | NA | TGTGCCAGCTCACGACTTGGGGGCGAAGGCTATGGCTACACCTTC | CASSRLGGEGYGYTF
few | TRBJ2-2 | 15 | TRBV2 | TRBD2 | TGTGCCAGCAGAGGCGGGAGCGTGAACACCGGGGAGCTGTTTTTT | CASRGGSVNTGELFF
NA | TRBJ1-5 | 14 | TRBV30 | TRBD1 | TGTGCCTGCCAGGGGGCGGGTGGCAATCAGCCCCAGCATTTT | CACQGAGGNQPQHF
NA | TRBJ2-3 | 18 | TRBV5-1 | TRBD2 | TGCGCCAGCAGCCCGGGAGGCCCGGGGACCCCGGCCGCAGATACGCAGTATTTT | CASSPGGPGTPAADTQYF
NA | TRBJ2-1 | 16 | TRBV5-1 | NA | TGCGCCAGCAGCTTGGTGCAGGGGATGGGGAGCAATGAGCAGTTCTTC | CASSLVQGMGSNEQFF
NA | TRBJ1-2 | 18 | TRBV7-9 | TRBD1 | TGTGCCAGCAGCTTAGCGTTAGGCACAGGGGGACAGAACTATGGCTACACCTTC | CASSLALGTGGQNYGYTF
NA | TRBJ1-2 | 14 | TRBV5-1 | TRBD1 | TGCGCCAGCAGCCCGGGACAGTCGAGAGGGGGCTACACCTTC | CASSPGQSRGGYTF
NA | TRBJ2-2 | 17 | TRBV9 | TRBD2 | TGTGCCAGCAGCGTAGAGGGCGGGAGACCCAACACCGGGGAGCTGTTTTTT | CASSVEGGRPNTGELFF
NA | TRBJ2-1 | 13 | TRBV5-5 | TRBD2 | TGTGCCAGCAGCGTCGGACTAGCGGGCAGGCAGTTCTTC | CASSVGLAGRQFF